This is a list of T cell receptor beta chains from one sample in a study of cytomegalovirus exposure and HLA in healthy donors. Clones were read by immunoSEQ multiplex PCR, and TCRdb kept only the in-frame ones, dropping some. The data contain roughly 120,000 clones, 74% of them singletons. Sequencing was done on a sample of PBMCs. The receptors stem from a woman aged 50 to 65 in good health and CMV-seropositive. Both conserved end residues are part of each CDR3. A D gene is named only where the DNA matches it firmly. Rows may omit the clone size; those that give it use once, few, many or a size class.

d_gene | abundance | j_gene | v_gene | CDR3nt | CDR3aa
- | - | TRBJ2-5 | TRBV5-1 | TGCGCCAGCAGCTTGGTTGCTAGCGCGGAGACCCAGTACTTC | CASSLVASAETQYF
TRBD2 | - | TRBJ2-3 | TRBV30 | TGTGCCTGGTATCCGGGACTAGCGGATGGGTACGATACGCAGTATTTT | CAWYPGLADGYDTQYF
- | - | TRBJ2-3 | TRBV11-2 | TGTGCCAGCTGCCCCCCAGTTAGCACAGATACGCAGTATTTT | CASCPPVSTDTQYF
- | - | TRBJ1-1 | TRBV19 | TGTGCCAGTAGTCCCCGTGGGCTACAGGGCGGAGCTTTCTTT | CASSPRGLQGGAFF
- | few | TRBJ1-2 | TRBV11-2 | TGTGCCAGCAGCTTAGGGTTGGCAGGGGACTATGGCTACACCTTC | CASSLGLAGDYGYTF
- | few | TRBJ2-7 | TRBV18 | TGTGCCAGCTCACCAGGCAGACTGTTCGAGCAGTACTTC | CASSPGRLFEQYF
TRBD1 | - | TRBJ1-2 | TRBV5-6 | TGTGCCAGCAGCAGCCCCGGGACAGGGAGTAACTATGGCTACACCTTC | CASSSPGTGSNYGYTF
TRBD1 | - | TRBJ1-1 | TRBV18 | TGTGCCAGCTCACCAGGGACAGCGAACACTGAAGCTTTCTTT | CASSPGTANTEAFF
- | few | TRBJ2-7 | TRBV28 | TGTGCCAGCAGTTTATGGCCGGGCGGGTATCCTTCCGAGCAGTACTTC | CASSLWPGGYPSEQYF
- | - | TRBJ1-5 | TRBV7-2 | TGTGCCAGCAGCTTAGCCCCGGGGAAGGGCCCCCAGCATTTT | CASSLAPGKGPQHF
TRBD2 | - | TRBJ2-1 | TRBV9 | TGTGCCAGCAGCCCCCGGGGACTATTCGACAATGAGCAGTTCTTC | CASSPRGLFDNEQFF
- | few | TRBJ2-4 | TRBV5-1 | TGCGCCAGCAGCCCCCGCCCGGGACTCAGTACCACGTCGACACCCCTCTCCAAAAACATTCAGTACTTC | CASSPRPGLSTTSTPLSKNIQYF
- | - | TRBJ2-6 | TRBV7-2 | TGTGCCAGCAGCTTAGCGCGAGGCGGAGCTACCTCTGGGGCCAACGTCCTGACTTTC | CASSLARGGATSGANVLTF
TRBD2 | - | TRBJ2-5 | TRBV7-6 | TGTGCCAGCAGCTTATACGGACTAGCGGGCCAAGAGACCCAGTACTTC | CASSLYGLAGQETQYF
- | - | TRBJ1-1 | TRBV7-2 | TGTGCCAGCAGCTCAGGAGCCCTGCAGGGTGTAGGAGCTTTCTTT | CASSSGALQGVGAFF
TRBD2 | once | TRBJ2-3 | TRBV29-1 | TGCAGCGTTGGGGCCTCCGGGACTAGCGGGAGTACAGATACGCAGTATTTT | CSVGASGTSGSTDTQYF
- | - | TRBJ2-7 | TRBV6-5 | TGTGCCAGCAGCCTCATGGGAGGCGAGCAGTACTTC | CASSLMGGEQYF
- | - | TRBJ1-1 | TRBV7-2 | TGTGCCAGCAGACCCACTATGGGGGCCCTGAACACTGAAGCTTTCTTT | CASRPTMGALNTEAFF
- | - | TRBJ2-4 | TRBV4-2 | TGTGCCAGCAGCCAAGGCGACTCGGACATTCAGTACTTC | CASSQGDSDIQYF
TRBD1 | - | TRBJ1-4 | TRBV25-1 | TGTGCCAGCAGTGAGGCCAGGGGGCGCGTGGCAACTAATGAAAAACTGTTTTTT | CASSEARGRVATNEKLFF
TRBD2 | - | TRBJ2-5 | TRBV7-9 | TGTGCCAGCGCGGGGACTAGCGGGAGTCCCGGGGAGACCCAGTACTTC | CASAGTSGSPGETQYF
TRBD2 | few | TRBJ2-7 | TRBV4-3 | TGCGCCAGCAGCCAAGGAAGCGGGAGTTGGATCTACGAGCAGTACTTC | CASSQGSGSWIYEQYF
TRBD1 | - | TRBJ1-4 | TRBV25-1 | TGTGCCAGCAGCTCCAACGACGGGACAGCCAATAATGAAAAACTGTTTTTT | CASSSNDGTANNEKLFF
- | - | TRBJ1-4 | TRBV5-1 | TGCGCCAGCAGCTTGCGGGGGGCACCGGCAACTAATGAAAAACTGTTTTTT | CASSLRGAPATNEKLFF
TRBD2 | - | TRBJ2-1 | TRBV7-2 | TGTGCCAGCAGCTTACGGCTAGCGGGTGGGAATGAGCAGTTCTTC | CASSLRLAGGNEQFF
- | - | TRBJ2-2 | TRBV11-1 | TGTGCCAGCAGCTTAGCGCTAAACACCGGGGAGCTGTTTTTT | CASSLALNTGELFF
- | - | TRBJ2-2 | TRBV18 | TGTGCCAGCTCGCGAGGCGCGATAAACACCGGGGAGCTGTTTTTT | CASSRGAINTGELFF
TRBD2 | - | TRBJ2-7 | TRBV19 | TGTGCCAGTAGTATATTAGCGGGAGAGCAGTACTTC | CASSILAGEQYF
TRBD1 | - | TRBJ1-1 | TRBV5-1 | TGCGCCAGCAGCTTGGGGACAGGCGTGAACACTGAAGCTTTCTTT | CASSLGTGVNTEAFF
TRBD1 | - | TRBJ2-3 | TRBV5-8 | TGTGCCAGCAGCCGGGGACAGGGGAGCTCAGATACGCAGTATTTT | CASSRGQGSSDTQYF
TRBD1 | few | TRBJ2-1 | TRBV4-1 | TGCGCCAGCAGCCACCTCGGACAGGGGGGATACAATGAGCAGTTCTTC | CASSHLGQGGYNEQFF
TRBD1 | - | TRBJ2-2 | TRBV5-4 | TGTGCCAGCAGGAAAACAGGGGGCGCGGGGTTTGCCGGGGAGCTGTTTTTT | CASRKTGGAGFAGELFF
TRBD2 | - | TRBJ2-5 | TRBV9 | TGTGCCAGCAGCTCCCCAGGGGCGGGAGGGAGCGGGGAAGAGACCCAGTACTTC | CASSSPGAGGSGEETQYF
- | - | TRBJ2-7 | TRBV2 | TGTGCCAGCCGCGACTACGAGCAGTACTTC | CASRDYEQYF
- | - | TRBJ1-1 | TRBV2 | TGTGCCAGCAGGAGCGGGCAGAAACAAATGAACACTGAAGCTTTCTTT | CASRSGQKQMNTEAFF
- | few | TRBJ1-2 | TRBV6-5 | TGTGCCAGCAGTCGAGGGGGAACGAACTATGGCTACACCTTC | CASSRGGTNYGYTF
TRBD1 | - | TRBJ1-5 | TRBV30 | TGTGCCTGGAACCGACAGGGGGCAGGTCAGCCCCAGCATTTT | CAWNRQGAGQPQHF
- | - | TRBJ1-1 | TRBV9 | TGTGCCAGCAGCGTAGCTAATCGGGGGGCTGAAACTTTCTTT | CASSVANRGAETFF
- | - | TRBJ1-2 | TRBV4-1 | TGCGCCAGCAGCCAAGCCTGGACAGCCCCTAACTATGGCTACACCTTC | CASSQAWTAPNYGYTF
- | - | TRBJ1-1 | TRBV7-9 | TGTGCCAGCAGCTTAGGAGCGACGACTGAAGCTTTCTTT | CASSLGATTEAFF
- | - | TRBJ2-1 | TRBV7-2 | TGTGCCAGCACCGTGGGGGGGGCGGGAGAGCAGTTCTTC | CASTVGGAGEQFF
TRBD2 | - | TRBJ2-7 | TRBV10-3 | TGTGCCATCAGTGAACGGGGCCTAGCGGGAGAGAACCCCTACGAGCAGTACTTC | CAISERGLAGENPYEQYF
TRBD1 | - | TRBJ2-7 | TRBV18 | TGTGCCAGCTCCCGCTCCGGGACAGCCCCCTACGAGCAGTACTTC | CASSRSGTAPYEQYF
TRBD1 | - | TRBJ2-6 | TRBV27 | TGTGCCAGCAGTAGGACAGGGCCCTCTGGGGCCAACGTCCTGACTTTC | CASSRTGPSGANVLTF